This T cell receptor (beta chain) was captured in a study of cytomegalovirus exposure and HLA in healthy donors. The CDR3 runs 13 residues. Deletions cut 7 bases from V and 2 bases from J, with 12 bases between. Germline-derived CDR1 and CDR2 are MDHEN and SYDVKM. PCR primers comprised 60 Vbeta and 13 Jbeta primers. The method was immunoSEQ multiplex PCR; TCRdb's version includes in-frame clones alone and lacks a portion of them. The table has 140,000 or so clones, 76% seen once. The TCR originated in a man between 40 and 49 years old in good health and CMV-seronegative. The specimen sequenced was PBMCs. The rearrangement joins TRBV28 to TRBJ2-7; D uncertain. The CDR3 DNA is TGTGCCAGCATCTCCGAGTCCCCCTACGAGCAGTACTTC. Translated, it gives CASISESPYEQYF.